The 16 T cell receptor beta chains given below trace back to one sample, sequenced in a study of blood T cell repertoires in COVID-19. Produced via immunoSEQ multiplex PCR; TCRdb's table is partial and in-frame only. The top ten clones hold around 3% of a sample with about 200,000 clones, approximately 85% of them seen once. Sequencing was performed on peripheral blood. Receptors were obtained from a man between 60 and 75 years old with acute or convalescent COVID-19.

V gene TRBV7-9 combines with J gene TRBJ2-1; the D is unclear. Germline V lookup: CDR1 SEHNR, CDR2 FQNEAQ (reference sequence). The CDR3 is made up of 15 amino acids. V lost 2 bases, J lost 1 base, and 9 bases lay in between. CDR3 protein: CASSLFSGSYNEQFF. The CDR3 nucleotides read TGTGCCAGCAGCTTATTTAGTGGTTCCTACAATGAGCAGTTCTTC.

The chain employs TRBV28 and TRBJ2-1; D ambiguous. This CDR3 has 15 amino acids. In germline, CDR1 is MDHEN, CDR2 SYDVKM. Trimming took 2 bases from V and 3 from J, leaving 11 bases between them. The CDR3 DNA reads as TGTGCCAGCAGTTTACAACGGCGGTACTACAATGAGCAGTTCTTC. It is translated as CASSLQRRYYNEQFF.

This clone was found a few times. V is TRBV7-2 and J is TRBJ2-3, with D tentatively TRBD2 (5 bases). Per the germline V gene, CDR1 is SGHTA and CDR2 is FQGNSA. CDR3 length: 15 residues. Trimming left V 7 bases short and J 2 bases short, with 16 bases between. The CDR3 DNA sequence: TGTGCCAGCACCCCACGGGCTAGCATCACAGATACGCAGTATTTT. Translation: CASTPRASITDTQYF. Full variable domain (outside the CDR3, taken from reference TRBV7-2 and TRBJ2-3): GAGVSQSPSNKVTEKGKDVELRCDPISGHTALYWYRQSLGQGLEFLIYFQGNSAPDKSGLPSDRFSAERTGGSVSTLTIQRTQQEDSAVYLCASTPRASITDTQYFGPGTRLTVL.

V gene TRBV30 combines with J gene TRBJ2-3; the D is unclear. This CDR3 is built from 13 residues. V was shortened by 1 base and J by 0 bases, with 5 bases between the two germline ends. Germline V gene lookup returns CDR1 GTSNPN and CDR2 SVGIG (reference sequence). The CDR3 nucleotides read TGTGCCTGGAGTGGGGCTAGCACAGATACGCAGTATTTT. Translation gives CAWSGASTDTQYF.

The chain recombines TRBV28 with TRBJ2-2, with 8 bases that match TRBD1. The CDR3 consists of 16 residues. With 9 bases clipped from V and 3 bases from J, the junction kept 12 bases outside the gene matches. Germline V CDR1 and CDR2: MDHEN, SYDVKM. CDR3 residues: CASIASGTGYTGELFF. For the CDR3, the DNA is TGTGCCAGTATCGCCTCCGGGACAGGCTACACCGGGGAGCTGTTTTTT.

The gene calls are TRBV5-7 and TRBJ1-1; 8 bases agree with TRBD1. TRBV5-7 is classed as an ORF, of uncertain function. This CDR3 region has 15 residues. The ends lost 4 bases at V and 5 bases at J; junction bases unmatched: 10. CDR3 amino acids: CASSPWDRLGTEAFF. In DNA form, the CDR3 reads TGTGCCAGCAGCCCGTGGGACAGGTTGGGAACTGAAGCTTTCTTT.

The chain uses TRBV27 and TRBJ2-7, with D possibly TRBD2 on 6 matching bases. The CDR3 is 15 residues long. Germline CDR1 is MNHEY and CDR2 is SMNVEV (reference sequence). Trimming removed 6 bases at V and 0 bases at J, with 15 bases between. The CDR3 is CASSYRDGGSYEQYF. Here the CDR3 DNA reads TGTGCCAGCAGCTACCGGGACGGGGGCTCCTACGAGCAGTACTTC.

The V and J genes are TRBV11-2 and TRBJ1-2, with 9 bases that match TRBD1. Per the germline V gene, CDR1 is SGHAT and CDR2 is FQNNGV. Losses at the gene ends were 5 bases for V and 6 bases for J; bases not matched to a gene: 10. CDR3 length: 15 amino acids. DNA for the CDR3: TGTGCCAGCAGCCGGGACAGGGTAGTTTCTCATGGCTACACCTTC. Its protein is CASSRDRVVSHGYTF. Combining the CDR3 with reference TRBV11-2 and TRBJ1-2 gives the whole variable domain EAGVAQSPRYKIIEKRQSVAFWCNPISGHATLYWYQQILGQGPKLLIQFQNNGVVDDSQLPKDRFSAERLKGVDSTLKIQPAKLEDSAVYLCASSRDRVVSHGYTFGSGTRLTVV.

This chain connects TRBV3-1 (or the pseudogene TRBV3-2) to TRBJ1-2; 8 bases align to TRBD1. V gave up 5 bases and J gave up 2 bases; unmatched junction bases: 7. The CDR3 length is 15 residues. CDR1 and CDR2 from the germline V gene are LGHDT and YNNKEL (reference sequence). The CDR3 DNA follows: TGTGCCAGCAGCTACACAGGGGGTTCCAACTATGGCTACACCTTC. The encoded protein is CASSYTGGSNYGYTF.

This rearrangement joins TRBV12-3 or TRBV12-4 to TRBJ1-1, with TRBD1 as a possible D gene (5 bases). The V end lost 11 bases, the J end lost 4 bases, and 17 bases lay between the germline ends. CDR3 length: 13 amino acids. The chain's CDR3 is CAGQKTLGTEAFF. The CDR3 bases are TGTGCCGGACAAAAGACTCTCGGCACTGAAGCTTTCTTT.

This chain links TRBV5-1 with TRBJ1-1, with 8 positions matching TRBD1. Germline V CDR1 and CDR2: SGHRS, YFSETQ. The CDR3 loop spans 14 amino acids. V lost 4 bases to trimming and J lost 6 bases; unmatched junction nucleotides: 8. The CDR3 sequence is CASSPRQGSSEAFF. Written as DNA, the CDR3 is TGCGCCAGCAGCCCGAGACAGGGGAGCTCTGAAGCTTTCTTT.

V is TRBV9 and J is TRBJ2-1, with 8 bases aligning to TRBD1. The V gene's germline CDR1 is SGDLS and CDR2 YYNGEE. This CDR3 comprises 13 residues. J was trimmed by 8 bases and V by 4 bases; bases with no gene match: 5. CDR3 loop: CASSTRTGYEQFF. Written as DNA, the CDR3 is TGTGCCAGCAGCACCCGGACAGGGTATGAGCAGTTCTTC.

This chain uses TRBV5-1 with TRBJ2-2, with 8 bases aligning to TRBD2. J was trimmed by 0 bases and V by 4 bases; bases with no gene match: 5. The CDR3 covers 16 residues. CDR1 and CDR2 (germline): SGHRS, YFSETQ. CDR3 bases: TGCGCCAGCAGCCCCGGGACTAGTGCGAACACCGGGGAGCTGTTTTTT. Residues: CASSPGTSANTGELFF.

For the CDR3, the DNA is TGTGCCAGTAGATTGGAGGGTTCGAGCAATCAGCCCCAGCATTTT. This codes for CASRLEGSSNQPQHF. The chain couples TRBV19 to TRBJ1-5, with D unresolved. Germline values: CDR1 LNHDA, CDR2 SQIVND (reference sequence). Deletions cut 6 bases from V and 1 base from J, with 13 bases between. The CDR3 runs to 15 residues.

CDR3 sequence: CASSLKVGRDTQYF. The CDR3 nucleotides are TGTGCCAGCAGCTTAAAGGTGGGCAGGGATACGCAGTATTTT. V gene TRBV7-3 combines with J gene TRBJ2-3; D gene unclear. Germline CDR1 is SGHTA and CDR2 is FQGTGA. The length of the CDR3 is 14 residues. Deletions cut 1 base from V and 6 bases from J, with 11 bases between.

This sequence joins TRBV27 and TRBJ2-7; 8 nucleotides line up with TRBD1. The CDR3 is 13 amino acids. Germline values: CDR1 MNHEY, CDR2 SMNVEV (reference sequence). V lost 7 bases, J lost 3 bases, and 5 bases stayed unmatched. DNA for the CDR3: TGTGCCAGCAAAAAAGACAGGGGCTACGAGCAGTACTTC. Amino acids: CASKKDRGYEQYF.